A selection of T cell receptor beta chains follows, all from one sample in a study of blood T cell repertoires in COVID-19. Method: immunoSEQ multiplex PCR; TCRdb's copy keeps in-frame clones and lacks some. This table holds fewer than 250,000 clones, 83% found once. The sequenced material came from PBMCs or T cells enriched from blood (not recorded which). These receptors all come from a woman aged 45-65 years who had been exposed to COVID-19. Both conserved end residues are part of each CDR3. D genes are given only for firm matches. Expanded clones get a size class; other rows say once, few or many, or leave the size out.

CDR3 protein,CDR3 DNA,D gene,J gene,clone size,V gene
CAISVRGDTYEQYF,TGTGCCATCAGTGTAAGGGGTGACACCTACGAGCAGTACTTC,NA,TRBJ2-7,NA,TRBV10-3
CATSDSQGTLNQPQHF,TGTGCCACCAGTGACTCACAGGGGACGTTGAATCAGCCCCAGCATTTT,TRBD1,TRBJ1-5,NA,TRBV24-1
CASTQGRIGSPLHF,TGTGCCAGCACACAGGGACGTATAGGGTCACCCCTCCACTTT,NA,TRBJ1-6,once,TRBV27
CSVDRGSGYGYTF,TGCAGCGTTGATAGGGGGTCGGGGTATGGCTACACCTTC,NA,TRBJ1-2,NA,TRBV29-1
CASSYSRRGGQGNEQFF,TGTGCCAGCAGTTACTCGAGGCGGGGGGGCCAGGGGAATGAGCAGTTCTTC,TRBD2,TRBJ2-1,NA,TRBV6-2/TRBV6-3
CASSSQGSNGYTF,TGTGCCAGTAGTTCGCAGGGTAGTAATGGCTACACCTTC,NA,TRBJ1-2,NA,TRBV19
CASSTPGQGVGGNQPQHF,TGTGCCAGTAGTACGCCGGGACAGGGGGTGGGTGGCAATCAGCCCCAGCATTTT,TRBD1,TRBJ1-5,NA,TRBV19
CASSVRGRTEAFF,TGTGCCAGCAGTGTGAGGGGGCGGACTGAAGCTTTCTTT,TRBD1,TRBJ1-1,NA,TRBV2
CATKRGGADEKLFF,TGTGCCACCAAAAGAGGGGGCGCTGATGAAAAACTGTTTTTT,TRBD1,TRBJ1-4,NA,TRBV2
CASSPTRDRSHEQYF,TGTGCCAGCAGCCCAACACGGGACAGGTCCCACGAGCAGTACTTC,TRBD1,TRBJ2-7,NA,TRBV7-3
CASSPSLGGQPQHF,TGTGCCAGCTCACCGTCTCTAGGGGGACAGCCCCAGCATTTT,NA,TRBJ1-5,NA,TRBV18
CSVADRGLTEAFF,TGCAGCGTTGCAGACAGGGGGCTCACTGAAGCTTTCTTT,TRBD1,TRBJ1-1,once,TRBV29-1
CATSTGDRDLYF,TGTGCCACCAGCACCGGCGACAGGGACCTATATTTT,TRBD1,TRBJ1-3,NA,TRBV15
CAISGTGSNEKLFF,TGTGCCATCAGTGGGACAGGGTCCAATGAAAAACTGTTTTTT,TRBD1,TRBJ1-4,NA,TRBV10-3
CASGLGGISYNEQFF,TGTGCCAGCGGTCTCGGGGGGATTTCCTACAATGAGCAGTTCTTC,TRBD2,TRBJ2-1,NA,TRBV9
CASSSNGLRDGYTF,TGTGCCAGCAGTTCCAACGGCCTGCGGGATGGCTACACCTTC,NA,TRBJ1-2,NA,TRBV27
CATSRDLQGGFEKLFF,TGTGCCACCAGCAGAGATCTCCAGGGAGGGTTCGAAAAACTGTTTTTT,NA,TRBJ1-4,NA,TRBV15
CASSLTGGFGGYTF,TGTGCCAGCAGTTTAACAGGGGGGTTCGGAGGCTACACCTTC,TRBD1,TRBJ1-2,NA,TRBV6-5
CASSLGRGGETQYF,TGCGCCAGCAGCTTGGGCAGGGGAGGGGAGACCCAGTACTTC,NA,TRBJ2-5,once,TRBV5-1
CASSHLPRGWEQYF,TGTGCCAGCAGCCACCTGCCCCGGGGGTGGGAGCAGTACTTC,NA,TRBJ2-7,NA,TRBV3-1/TRBV3-2
CASSEWLSGITTEAFF,TGTGCCAGCAGTGAGTGGTTGTCGGGGATAACTACTGAAGCTTTCTTT,NA,TRBJ1-1,NA,TRBV6-1
CAISEPGTGLNEQFF,TGTGCCATCAGTGAACCCGGGACAGGCCTCAATGAGCAGTTCTTC,TRBD1,TRBJ2-1,NA,TRBV10-3
CSGGQRGEQYF,TGCAGTGGGGGACAGCGAGGCGAGCAGTACTTC,TRBD1,TRBJ2-7,NA,TRBV20-1
CASSASRGTEAFF,TGTGCCAGCAGCGCGTCCAGGGGCACTGAAGCTTTCTTT,NA,TRBJ1-1,NA,TRBV9
CASSESRQGGGYTF,TGCGCCAGCAGTGAGTCCCGACAGGGCGGAGGCTACACCTTC,TRBD1,TRBJ1-2,NA,TRBV10-1
CATSEERGHLPEAFF,TGTGCCACCAGTGAAGAAAGGGGCCATCTCCCTGAAGCTTTCTTT,NA,TRBJ1-1,once,TRBV15
CASSQGGGEFAEAFF,TGTGCCAGCAGCCAAGGAGGGGGCGAGTTTGCTGAAGCTTTCTTT,TRBD1,TRBJ1-1,NA,TRBV3-1/TRBV3-2
CASRGQTNEKLFF,TGCGCCAGCAGGGGACAGACTAATGAAAAACTGTTTTTT,TRBD1,TRBJ1-4,NA,TRBV10-2
CATSARGTDTQYF,TGTGCCACCAGTGCCCGGGGGACAGATACGCAGTATTTT,NA,TRBJ2-3,NA,TRBV24-1
CAWSQGRRGNQPQHF,TGTGCCTGGAGTCAAGGTAGACGGGGCAATCAGCCCCAGCATTTT,NA,TRBJ1-5,NA,TRBV30
CATSPHRGLVTEAFF,TGTGCCACCAGCCCTCACAGGGGGCTGGTCACTGAAGCTTTCTTT,TRBD1,TRBJ1-1,NA,TRBV15
CASSPGQGRTTDTQYF,TGTGCCAGCAGTCCAGGACAGGGTCGAACCACAGATACGCAGTATTTT,TRBD1,TRBJ2-3,NA,TRBV6-2/TRBV6-3
CASSPGLAGRQETQYF,TGTGCCAGTAGTCCTGGACTAGCGGGGAGGCAGGAGACCCAGTACTTC,TRBD2,TRBJ2-5,NA,TRBV19
CASSSSTEAFF,TGTGCCAGCAGCTCTAGTACTGAAGCTTTCTTT,NA,TRBJ1-1,NA,TRBV7-9
CASSSKGTGGSTDTQYF,TGTGCCAGCAGTTCTAAAGGGACAGGGGGTAGCACAGATACGCAGTATTTT,TRBD1,TRBJ2-3,many,TRBV7-8
CASSSAPRGTNTEAFF,TGTGCCAGCAGCTCGGCACCCCGGGGAACGAACACTGAAGCTTTCTTT,NA,TRBJ1-1,NA,TRBV7-3
CASSRDSHSYEQYF,TGCGCCAGCAGCCGGGACTCCCACTCCTACGAGCAGTACTTC,NA,TRBJ2-7,NA,TRBV5-1